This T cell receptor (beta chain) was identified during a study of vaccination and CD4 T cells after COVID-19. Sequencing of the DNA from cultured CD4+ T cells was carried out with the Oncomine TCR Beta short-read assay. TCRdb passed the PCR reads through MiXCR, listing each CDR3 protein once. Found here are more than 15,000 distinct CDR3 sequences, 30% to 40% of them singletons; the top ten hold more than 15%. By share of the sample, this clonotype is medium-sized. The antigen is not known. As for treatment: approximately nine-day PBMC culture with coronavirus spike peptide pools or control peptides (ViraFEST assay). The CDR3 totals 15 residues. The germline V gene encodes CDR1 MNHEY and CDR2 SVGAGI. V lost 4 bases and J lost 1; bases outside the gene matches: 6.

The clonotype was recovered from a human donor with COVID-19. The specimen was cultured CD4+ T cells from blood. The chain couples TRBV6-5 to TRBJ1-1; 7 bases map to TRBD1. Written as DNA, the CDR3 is TGTGCCAGCAGTTTAGGGGGCGGTTCGAACACTGAAGCTTTCTTT. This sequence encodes CASSLGGGSNTEAFF.